This T cell receptor beta chain is drawn from a study of cytomegalovirus exposure and HLA in healthy donors. Study-wide background: A prior analysis found about 110 million unique TCR beta sequences from approximately 190 million T cells.

In the case of this clone: What it binds is unknown.

The length of the CDR3 is 14 residues. Germline trimming cut 3 bases from V and 3 bases from J; bases unmatched to any gene: 5. Germline loops: CDR1 SGHRS, CDR2 YFSETQ. The study, taken as a whole, reports: CMV serostatus was the only recorded immune exposure for donors. Within a later analysis, the majority of CMV-associated TCR beta chains appeared HLA-restricted.

PCR involved 60 Vbeta and 13 Jbeta primers. This table comes from immunoSEQ multiplex PCR, and its TCRdb copy is limited to in-frame clones, with some not included. Here the sample spans about 160,000 clones, approximately 88% being singletons. Donors consisted of healthy bone marrow donors. The sequenced sample was PBMCs. The rearrangement uses TRBV5-1 and TRBJ1-2, with 7 bases identical to TRBD1. The receptor was derived from a young man in good health and CMV-seronegative. CDR3 DNA sequence: TGCGCCAGCAGCTCCGGGACAGTCGACTATGGCTACACCTTC. It encodes CASSSGTVDYGYTF.